Listed here are 26 T cell receptor beta chains from one sample, sequenced in a study of blood T cell repertoires in COVID-19. Only in-frame clones appear in the TCRdb table, and some are missing; sequencing was by immunoSEQ multiplex PCR. Of 65,000 to 80,000 clones in the sample, about 81% are singletons; the top ten hold roughly 27%. Source material: peripheral blood. All receptors derive from a human donor in a cohort sampled during active COVID-19.

The J gene is TRBJ2-1, the V gene TRBV5-1, with D maybe TRBD2 (6 bases). Trimming took off 1 base at V and 2 bases at J, with 10 bases between the two ends. CDR3 length: 15 residues. Per germline, CDR1 SGHRS and CDR2 YFSETQ. The CDR3 bases are TGCGCCAGCAGCTTGTGGGGGGATACCTACAATGAGCAGTTCTTC. Translating gives CASSLWGDTYNEQFF.

This clone was counted a few times. The chain uses TRBV6-5 and TRBJ1-5; D not resolved. The germline V and J ends were trimmed by 2 bases and 6 bases, with 8 bases remaining between them. CDR3 length: 13 residues. Germline loops: CDR1 MNHEY, CDR2 SVGAGI. Here the CDR3 reads CASSYAKSQPQHF. Here the CDR3 DNA reads TGTGCCAGCAGTTACGCCAAGAGTCAGCCCCAGCATTTT.

The chain has TRBV6-5 and TRBJ1-1, with unresolved D. Trimming removed 7 bases at V and 1 base at J, with 7 bases between. Germline CDR1 is MNHEY and CDR2 is SVGAGI. There are 12 residues in the CDR3. CDR3 loop: CASTDWNTEAFF. The CDR3 nucleotides are TGTGCCAGCACAGACTGGAACACTGAAGCTTTCTTT.

The chain is built from TRBV5-1 and TRBJ2-5; 7 nucleotides match TRBD1. J was trimmed by 3 bases and V by 3 bases; bases with no gene match: 5. Germline loops: CDR1 SGHRS, CDR2 YFSETQ. The CDR3 is 14 residues long. The CDR3 here is CASSSGQPEETQYF. The DNA of the CDR3 is TGCGCCAGCAGCTCGGGACAGCCCGAAGAGACCCAGTACTTC.

The V and J genes are TRBV3-1 (or the pseudogene TRBV3-2) and TRBJ1-2; D remains ambiguous. Germline V gene data show CDR1 as LGHDT and CDR2 as YNNKEL (reference sequence). V lost 4 bases to trimming and J lost 5 bases, with 8 bases between them. The CDR3 totals 12 residues. The CDR3 sequence: CASSLRGYGYTF. CDR3 in DNA: TGTGCCAGCAGCCTCCGGGGATATGGCTACACCTTC.

The chain recombines TRBV7-9 with TRBJ1-5; D not certain. The CDR3 is 14 amino acids. The germline V and J ends were trimmed by 1 base and 2 bases, with 6 bases remaining between them. Germline V gene lookup returns CDR1 SEHNR and CDR2 FQNEAQ (reference sequence). The CDR3 DNA reads as TGTGCCAGCAGCTTAGGTCAGGGCAATCAGCCCCAGCATTTT. This gives the protein CASSLGQGNQPQHF.

V is TRBV3-1 (or the pseudogene TRBV3-2) and J is TRBJ1-2, with TRBD1 matching over 8 bases. Germline CDR1 reads LGHDT; CDR2 reads YNNKEL (reference sequence). Trimming at V came to 3 bases and at J to 8 bases, leaving 8 bases not matched to a gene. The length of the CDR3 is 14 residues. In DNA, the CDR3 is TGTGCCAGCAGCCATGTCAGACAGGGGCAGGGCTACACCTTC. Translation: CASSHVRQGQGYTF.

This clone was recorded a few times. V is TRBV7-9 and J is TRBJ1-2; the D is unclear. The V end was cut by 5 bases, the J end by 7 bases, with 11 bases between. The CDR3 consists of 12 residues. Germline V CDR1 and CDR2: SEHNR, FQNEAQ (reference sequence). Here the CDR3 reads CASSPVATGYTF. In DNA form, the CDR3 reads TGTGCCAGCAGCCCAGTGGCCACTGGCTACACCTTC.

This chain joins TRBV9 and TRBJ2-1, with TRBD2 matching 7 bases. Per germline, CDR1 SGDLS and CDR2 YYNGEE. This CDR3 is 13 amino acids long. V lost 4 bases to trimming and J lost 10 bases; unmatched junction nucleotides: 8. The CDR3: CASSPFGRQEQFF. The DNA of the CDR3 is TGTGCCAGCAGCCCCTTCGGGAGGCAAGAGCAGTTCTTC.

The chain couples TRBV4-1 to TRBJ2-4; D may be TRBD1 (6 bases). CDR1 is MGHRA and CDR2 is YSYEKL in the germline V gene. V was trimmed by 1 base and J by 8 bases, leaving 12 bases between them. There are 14 residues in the CDR3. This chain's CDR3 is CASSQVWGRDIQYF. The CDR3 DNA reads as TGCGCCAGCAGCCAAGTCTGGGGGCGAGACATTCAGTACTTC.

The chain is built from TRBV5-1 and TRBJ2-7, with 9 bases identical to TRBD2. Germline V gene sequence: CDR1 SGHRS, CDR2 YFSETQ. Trimming cost V 6 bases and J 2 bases; bases outside gene matches: 6. This CDR3 comprises 14 residues. The DNA for the CDR3 is TGCGCCAGCAAGCGGGCGGGGGGGCCCTACGAGCAGTACTTC. Encoded protein: CASKRAGGPYEQYF.

CDR3 region: CASSATGHEQFF. CDR3 nucleotide sequence: TGTGCCAGCAGCGCGACAGGGCATGAGCAGTTCTTC. This chain links TRBV13 with TRBJ2-1; TRBD1 matches 7 bases. Germline V gives CDR1 PRHDT, CDR2 FYEKMQ (reference sequence). The CDR3 extends over 12 amino acids. The V gene end was trimmed by 5 bases and the J gene end by 8 bases; junction bases not matched to a gene: 3.

The chain employs TRBV10-3 and TRBJ1-5; tentatively, D is TRBD1 (5 bases). The CDR3 extends over 15 amino acids. V lost 6 bases and J 6 bases, leaving 18 bases between the germline ends. Germline assignment: CDR1 ENHRY and CDR2 SYGVKD. Written as DNA, the CDR3 is TGTGCCATCAGCGGGGAGCGGGGGGTTGGTCAGCCCCAGCATTTT. As protein: CAISGERGVGQPQHF.

By share, this clone ranks as medium-sized. The genes are TRBV7-9 and TRBJ1-2; maybe TRBD1 (6 bases). Per germline, CDR1 SEHNR and CDR2 FQNEAQ (reference sequence). The CDR3 covers 16 residues. Trimming took off 2 bases at V and 4 bases at J, with 17 bases between the two ends. In DNA, the CDR3 is TGTGCCAGCAGCTTACGTGAGACAGGCTCGATCTATGGCTACACCTTC. Translated, it gives CASSLRETGSIYGYTF. Combining the CDR3 with reference TRBV7-9 and TRBJ1-2 gives the whole variable domain DTGVSQNPRHKITKRGQNVTFRCDPISEHNRLYWYRQTLGQGPEFLTYFQNEAQLEKSRLLSDRFSAERPKGSFSTLEIQRTEQGDSAMYLCASSLRETGSIYGYTFGSGTRLTVV.

The chain has TRBV5-1 and TRBJ2-7; TRBD1 matches 7 bases. The CDR3 is made up of 14 amino acids. V shed 0 bases, J shed 1 base, and the junction held 1 base outside the gene matches. Germline loops: CDR1 SGHRS, CDR2 YFSETQ. CDR3 protein: CASSLADRSYEQYF. DNA for the CDR3: TGCGCCAGCAGCTTGGCGGACAGGTCCTACGAGCAGTACTTC.

The genes are TRBV9 and TRBJ2-5; maybe TRBD2 (6 bases). V lost 4 bases and J lost 5, with 15 bases in between. Germline V lookup: CDR1 SGDLS, CDR2 YYNGEE. This CDR3 has 14 amino acids. The CDR3 DNA is TGTGCCAGCAGCCCAAGGCTAGGAGGGGAGACCCAGTACTTC. It specifies CASSPRLGGETQYF.

This chain links TRBV2 with TRBJ2-3; TRBD2 aligns across 7 bases. CDR1 SNHLY and CDR2 FYNNEI come from the germline V gene. With 10 bases clipped from V and 5 bases from J, the junction kept 3 bases outside the gene matches. The CDR3 is 11 amino acids. As DNA, the CDR3 is TGTGCCACCGCGGGGGAAGATACGCAGTATTTT. Protein product: CATAGEDTQYF.

The gene calls are TRBV4-1 and TRBJ2-7; tentative D call: TRBD1 (6 bases). Germline V lookup: CDR1 MGHRA, CDR2 YSYEKL. The germline V and J ends were trimmed by 5 bases and 6 bases, with 17 bases remaining between them. CDR3 length: 14 residues. CDR3 amino acids: CASSTRTEYGEQYF. DNA for the CDR3: TGCGCCAGCAGCACCCGGACAGAGTACGGCGAGCAGTACTTC.

The rearrangement uses TRBV5-4 and TRBJ1-3; 8 bases match TRBD1. The germline V gene has CDR1 SGHNT and CDR2 YYREEE (reference sequence). This CDR3 has 16 residues. The V gene end was trimmed by 3 bases and the J gene end by 2 bases; junction bases not matched to a gene: 7. The chain's CDR3 is CASSSGGPDPGNTIYF. The CDR3 bases are TGTGCCAGCAGCTCAGGGGGCCCCGACCCTGGAAACACCATATATTTT.

The rearrangement links TRBV3-1 (or the pseudogene TRBV3-2) to TRBJ2-1; 10 bases fit TRBD2. CDR1 and CDR2 from the germline V gene are LGHDT and YNNKEL (reference sequence). Trimming took 4 bases from V and 8 from J; bases not matched to a gene: 11. The CDR3 runs 16 residues. The CDR3 spells CASSPGGTSATDEQFF. The CDR3 region has the DNA TGTGCCAGCAGCCCAGGCGGGACTAGCGCTACGGATGAGCAGTTCTTC.

The chain recombines TRBV27 with TRBJ1-6; a possible D gene is TRBD1 (6 bases). Trimming removed 2 bases from V and 9 bases from J, with 8 bases in between. Germline loops: CDR1 MNHEY, CDR2 SMNVEV (reference sequence). This CDR3 has 13 residues. The CDR3, as DNA: TGTGCCAGCAGTTTAAACAGGGTTTCACCCCTCCACTTT. This translates into CASSLNRVSPLHF.

This clone was detected once. This CDR3 is CASSGGDRGYNEQFF. The CDR3 nucleotides are TGTGCCAGCAGTGGGGGGGACAGGGGCTACAATGAGCAGTTCTTC. The chain carries TRBV27 and TRBJ2-1, with TRBD1 identical over 10 bases. Germline loops: CDR1 MNHEY, CDR2 SMNVEV (reference sequence). V was clipped by 5 bases and J by 3 bases; unmatched bases: 4. The CDR3 contains 15 residues.

This rearrangement joins TRBV18 to TRBJ1-1; TRBD1 aligns across 8 bases. The CDR3 length is 14 residues. V lost 5 bases and J lost 0; bases outside the gene matches: 2. The V gene's germline CDR1 is KGHSH and CDR2 LQKENI. CDR3 nucleotides: TGTGCCAGCTCAACGACAGGGGTGAACACTGAAGCTTTCTTT. It codes for CASSTTGVNTEAFF.

This clone was picked up a small number of times. The chain carries TRBV19 and TRBJ2-7, with 8 nucleotides matching TRBD1. Germline-derived CDR1 and CDR2 are LNHDA and SQIVND (reference sequence). J lost 0 bases, V lost 7 bases, and 8 bases had no gene match. This CDR3 is built from 15 residues. This chain's CDR3 is CASMYRQGPSYEQYF. The CDR3 DNA reads TGTGCCAGTATGTATCGACAGGGGCCCTCCTACGAGCAGTACTTC.

The V call is TRBV18, the J call TRBJ2-7; 10 nucleotides align to TRBD1. Germline V CDR1 and CDR2: KGHSH, LQKENI. This CDR3 has 13 residues. V trimming: 8 bases; J trimming: 5 bases; junction bases outside the gene matches: 6. The CDR3 protein is CASTKGTGDEQYF. In nucleotides, the CDR3 is TGTGCCAGCACCAAGGGGACAGGGGACGAGCAGTACTTC.

The V gene is TRBV18, the J gene TRBJ2-2, with D tentatively TRBD2 (5 bases). This CDR3 has 15 residues. The V end was cut by 3 bases, the J end by 6 bases, with 14 bases between. Germline loops: CDR1 KGHSH, CDR2 LQKENI. In DNA form, the CDR3 reads TGTGCCAGCTCACCTATCATAGTGGAGGCCGGGGAGCTGTTTTTT. Translated, it gives CASSPIIVEAGELFF.